These 19 T cell receptor beta chains originate from one sample sequenced in a study of response to subunit inactivated influenza vaccine. TCRdb reanalysed the RT-PCR reads using MiXCR and keeps one entry per CDR3 protein. This table has about 520,000 distinct CDR3 sequences, approximately 7.7% appearing once. Sample: PBMCs from blood, taken less than 30 months after vaccination. These receptors were taken from a man aged 45-69 years who received an inactivated influenza vaccine.

This clonotype is a singleton in its sample. A much larger clonotype is one base distant, so this may be a read error. The chain links TRBV12-3 or TRBV12-4 to TRBJ1-2; maybe TRBD1 (5 bases). The CDR3 has 13 residues. The DNA of the CDR3 is TGTGTCAGCAGTACAGACAGTTACTATGGCTACACCTTC. It yields the protein CVSSTDSYYGYTF.

This clonotype showed up many times. The gene calls are TRBV7-6 and TRBJ2-1; 10 bases map to TRBD2. With 2 bases clipped from V and 5 bases from J, the junction kept 9 bases outside the gene matches. CDR3 size: 17 residues. Germline assignment: CDR1 SGHVS and CDR2 FNYEAQ. The CDR3 loop is CASSLNLLAGSHNEQFF. In DNA form, the CDR3 reads TGTGCCAGCAGCTTAAATCTACTAGCGGGGTCCCACAATGAGCAGTTCTTC. Using reference TRBV7-6 and TRBJ2-1 for the parts outside the CDR3, the full variable domain is GAGVSQSPRYKVTKRGQDVALRCDPISGHVSLYWYRQALGQGPEFLTYFNYEAQQDKSGLPNDRFSAERPEGSISTLTIQRTEQRDSAMYRCASSLNLLAGSHNEQFFGPGTRLTVL.

This sequence joins TRBV10-3 and TRBJ2-1; D not resolved. Germline values: CDR1 ENHRY, CDR2 SYGVKD. The CDR3 contains 14 residues. V lost 8 bases and J lost 6, with 17 bases in between. The CDR3 spells CAILLGSGSNEQFF. The CDR3 coding sequence is TGTGCCATCCTCCTCGGAAGTGGTTCCAATGAGCAGTTCTTC.

The chain uses TRBV5-5 and TRBJ2-3; tentatively, D is TRBD2 (5 bases). Per the germline V gene, CDR1 is SGHKS and CDR2 is YYEKEE (reference sequence). This CDR3 comprises 16 residues. The germline V and J ends were trimmed by 5 bases and 0 bases, with 16 bases remaining between them. The CDR3 loop is CASSPPGRRSTDTQYF. CDR3 coding DNA: TGTGCCAGCAGTCCCCCGGGTCGGAGGAGCACAGATACGCAGTATTTT.

This clonotype was observed many times. The chain's CDR3 is CSVRTVEAFF. The CDR3, as DNA: TGCAGTGTTAGGACGGTTGAAGCTTTCTTT. The chain has TRBV20-1 and TRBJ1-1, with D hard to call. The germline gives CDR1 DFQATT, CDR2 SNEGSKA (reference sequence). This CDR3 has 10 residues. Trimming stripped 7 bases from V and 7 bases from J, with 10 bases between.

This clonotype was counted only a few times. This chain links TRBV6-2 or TRBV6-3 with TRBJ2-1; TRBD2 aligns across 16 bases. V lost 6 bases, J lost 4 bases, and 15 bases stayed unmatched. Germline CDR1 reads MNHEY; CDR2 reads SVGEGT. This CDR3 contains 20 residues. CDR3 in DNA: TGTGCCAGCAGAGCAACCGGGACTAGCGGGAGGGCCCGACTTTACAATGAGCAGTTCTTC. Translated: CASRATGTSGRARLYNEQFF.

Ten or more counts support this clonotype. The V gene is TRBV7-9, the J gene TRBJ2-3; D not certain. CDR3 length: 13 amino acids. Germline values: CDR1 SEHNR, CDR2 FQNEAQ (reference sequence). V was cut by 1 base and J by 0 bases, with 2 bases left in between. Here the CDR3 DNA reads TGTGCCAGCAGCTTAGAAAGCACAGATACGCAGTATTTT. Translation gives CASSLESTDTQYF.

This clonotype showed up just a few times. A much more abundant neighbour one base away suggests this may be a read error. V is TRBV12-3 or TRBV12-4 and J is TRBJ2-7; D is possibly TRBD1 (6 bases). The CDR3 is 13 residues long. V gave up 4 bases and J gave up 1 base, with 8 bases separating them. The CDR3 sequence: CASSYRVSYEQYF. The CDR3 DNA is TGTGCCAGCAGTTACAGGGTTTCCTACGAGCAGTACTTC.

In its sample, this clonotype was seen many times. The rearrangement uses TRBV5-1 and TRBJ2-3, with D unresolved. V lost 5 bases and J lost 0, with 10 bases in between. The CDR3 runs to 14 residues. Germline V gene data show CDR1 as SGHRS and CDR2 as YFSETQ. CDR3: CASRAQPSTDTQYF. The CDR3 bases are TGCGCCAGCAGGGCGCAACCTAGCACAGATACGCAGTATTTT. Based on the CDR3 plus reference TRBV5-1 and TRBJ2-3, the full variable domain is KAGVTQTPRYLIKTRGQQVTLSCSPISGHRSVSWYQQTPGQGLQFLFEYFSETQRNKGNFPGRFSGRQFSNSRSEMNVSTLELGDSALYLCASRAQPSTDTQYFGPGTRLTVL.

This clonotype was counted ten times or more. V usage is TRBV11-2 and J usage is TRBJ1-1; D unclear. CDR3 size: 15 residues. CDR1 and CDR2 (germline): SGHAT, FQNNGV. Trimming left V 1 base short and J 6 bases short, with 15 bases between. The CDR3 loop reads CASSLGQISGSEAFF. The CDR3, as DNA: TGTGCCAGCAGCTTAGGCCAGATTTCGGGTTCTGAAGCTTTCTTT.

This clonotype was detected many times. The chain joins TRBV6-2 or TRBV6-3 to TRBJ2-5; 8 bases line up with TRBD1. The CDR3 is 16 residues long. Looked up from germline, CDR1 is MNHEY and CDR2 is SVGEGT. With 6 bases clipped from V and 1 base from J, the junction kept 10 bases outside the gene matches. The CDR3 sequence is CASRRGTGPSQETQYF. The CDR3 DNA sequence: TGTGCCAGCAGACGCGGGACAGGACCCTCCCAAGAGACCCAGTACTTC.

This clonotype was counted at least ten times. The J gene is TRBJ2-3, the V gene TRBV3-1, with 9 bases identical to TRBD2. CDR1 LGHDT and CDR2 YNNKEL come from the germline V gene (reference sequence). The CDR3 is made up of 16 amino acids. The trim removed 1 base at V and 4 bases at J, leaving 6 bases unmatched. CDR3 amino acids: CASSQVLAGGSDTQYF. CDR3 DNA sequence: TGTGCCAGCAGCCAAGTGTTGGCGGGAGGGTCAGATACGCAGTATTTT.

The chain has TRBV15 and TRBJ2-1; 12 nucleotides agree with TRBD2. Unmatched junction bases numbered 2, after V lost 2 bases and J lost 9 bases. The CDR3 is 14 residues long. Germline V lookup: CDR1 LNHNV, CDR2 YYDKDF (reference sequence). In nucleotides, the CDR3 is TGTGCCACCAGCAGATCGGGACTAGCGGGTGAGCAGTTCTTC. This sequence encodes CATSRSGLAGEQFF.

This clonotype came up a few times. The CDR3 loop is CASSYSKHRGGTDTQYF. The CDR3 DNA reads TGTGCCAGCAGTTACTCGAAGCACAGGGGAGGCACAGATACGCAGTATTTT. V usage is TRBV6-2 or TRBV6-3 and J usage is TRBJ2-3; TRBD1 aligns across 7 bases. The CDR3 has 17 amino acids. With 0 bases clipped from V and 1 base from J, the junction kept 7 bases outside the gene matches. Germline V gene sequence: CDR1 MNHEY, CDR2 SVGEGT.

This clonotype occurred many times. The genes are TRBV29-1 and TRBJ2-5, with no clear D. The germline V gene encodes CDR1 SQVTM and CDR2 ANQGSEA. The CDR3 has 15 residues. Trimming took 3 bases from V and 4 from J, leaving 18 bases between them. The CDR3 protein is CSVDRAGRRAETQYF. The CDR3, as DNA: TGCAGCGTTGACAGAGCCGGCAGAAGGGCAGAGACCCAGTACTTC.

This clonotype turned up a few times. The chain is built from TRBV12-3 or TRBV12-4 and TRBJ1-1; maybe TRBD1 (6 bases). The length of the CDR3 is 14 residues. Trimming removed 6 bases at V and 4 bases at J, with 15 bases between. CDR3: CASRKRGALTEAFF. The CDR3 DNA reads as TGTGCCAGCAGGAAACGGGGGGCCCTCACTGAAGCTTTCTTT.

This clonotype was counted at least ten times. The V call is TRBV9, the J call TRBJ1-3; maybe TRBD1 (6 bases). The CDR3 covers 14 residues. V was pared by 4 bases and J by 2 bases, with 10 bases between. Per germline, CDR1 SGDLS and CDR2 YYNGEE. As DNA, the CDR3 is TGTGCCAGCAGCCCGGGGGGGCCTGGAAACACCATATATTTT. Its protein is CASSPGGPGNTIYF.

This clonotype appeared many times. The gene calls are TRBV3-1 and TRBJ2-7; D may be TRBD2 (6 bases). Trimming pared 2 bases from V and 6 bases from J, leaving 11 bases between. This CDR3 has 13 amino acids. Per the germline V gene, CDR1 is LGHDT and CDR2 is YNNKEL (reference sequence). The CDR3 is CASSQRTEGEQYF. Written as DNA, the CDR3 is TGTGCCAGCAGCCAAAGGACGGAGGGCGAGCAGTACTTC.

Ten or more counts support this clonotype. V and J are TRBV7-2 and TRBJ2-1; 7 bases line up with TRBD2. Trimming removed 1 base from V and 10 bases from J; junction bases left unmatched: 4. Germline CDR1 SGHTA, CDR2 FQGNSA. This CDR3 region has 13 residues. In DNA form, the CDR3 reads TGTGCCAGCAGCTTAGGGGGCGGGGGAGAGCAGTTCTTC. Its translation: CASSLGGGGEQFF.